This T cell receptor beta chain was retrieved from a study of blood T cells in healthy people across ages. This clonotype showed up just a few times. The second PCR ran roughly 6 to 12 cycles with a sample-barcoded 5' primer and J-beta primers. Each cDNA molecule, via a template-switch adaptor with 12 random nucleotides, was tagged. Paired-end reads containing CDR3 totaled no fewer than 2.5 million for each sample. TCRdb re-called the 5' RACE reads through MiXCR, storing one row per CDR3 protein. Among about 640,000 distinct CDR3 sequences listed, approximately 59% were seen once. Sample: blood. The TCR sequence derives from a man in his 60s in good health.

The CDR3 DNA follows: TGTGCCAGCAGCTACGGACAGGGGGCGGCTGGCTACACCTTC. Its translation is CASSYGQGAAGYTF. The rearrangement links TRBV7-9 to TRBJ1-2; 11 nucleotides agree with TRBD1. This CDR3 spans 14 amino acids. Germline V gene lookup returns CDR1 SEHNR and CDR2 FQNEAQ (reference sequence). V dropped 4 bases and J dropped 7; count of bases not matched to a gene: 5.